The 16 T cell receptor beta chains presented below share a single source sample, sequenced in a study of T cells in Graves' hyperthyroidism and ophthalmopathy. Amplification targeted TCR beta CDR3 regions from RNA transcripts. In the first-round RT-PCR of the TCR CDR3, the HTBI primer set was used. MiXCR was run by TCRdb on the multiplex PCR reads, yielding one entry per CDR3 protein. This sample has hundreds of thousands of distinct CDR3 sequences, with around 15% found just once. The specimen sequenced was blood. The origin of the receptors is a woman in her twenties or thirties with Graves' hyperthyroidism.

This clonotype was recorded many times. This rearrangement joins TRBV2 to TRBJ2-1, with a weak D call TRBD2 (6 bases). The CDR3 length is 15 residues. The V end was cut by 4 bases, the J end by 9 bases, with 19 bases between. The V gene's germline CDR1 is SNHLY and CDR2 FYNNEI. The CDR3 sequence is CASSGFGTRLGEQFF. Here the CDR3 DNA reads TGTGCCAGCAGTGGGTTCGGGACTCGGTTGGGTGAGCAGTTCTTC.

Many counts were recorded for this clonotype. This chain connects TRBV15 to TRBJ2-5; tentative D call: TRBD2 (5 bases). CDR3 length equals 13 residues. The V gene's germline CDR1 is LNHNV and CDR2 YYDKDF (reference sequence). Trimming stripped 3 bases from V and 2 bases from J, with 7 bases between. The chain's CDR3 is CATSRDLQETQYF. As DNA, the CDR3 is TGTGCCACCAGCAGGGACTTACAAGAGACCCAGTACTTC.

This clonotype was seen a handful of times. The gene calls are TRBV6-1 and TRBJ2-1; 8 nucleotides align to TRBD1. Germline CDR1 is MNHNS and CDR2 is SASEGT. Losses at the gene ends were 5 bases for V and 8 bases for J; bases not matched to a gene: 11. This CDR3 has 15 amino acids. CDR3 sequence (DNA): TGTGCCAGCAGTTACGCGGCAGGGGGCCAGGATGAGCAGTTCTTC. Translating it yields CASSYAAGGQDEQFF.

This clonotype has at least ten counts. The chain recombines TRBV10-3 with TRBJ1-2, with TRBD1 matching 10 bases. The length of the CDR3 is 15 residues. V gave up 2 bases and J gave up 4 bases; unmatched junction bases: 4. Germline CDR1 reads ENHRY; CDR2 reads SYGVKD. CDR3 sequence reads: CAISETGTGAYGYTF. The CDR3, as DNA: TGTGCCATCAGTGAGACCGGGACAGGGGCCTATGGCTACACCTTC.

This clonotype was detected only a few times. As DNA, the CDR3 is TGCGCCAGCAGCTTAGCGGGAGAAATCGAGCAGTACTTC. It yields the protein CASSLAGEIEQYF. The chain carries TRBV5-1 and TRBJ2-7, with TRBD2 matching over 8 bases. The germline gives CDR1 SGHRS, CDR2 YFSETQ. Trimming cost V 2 bases and J 6 bases; bases outside gene matches: 4. The CDR3 spans 13 residues.

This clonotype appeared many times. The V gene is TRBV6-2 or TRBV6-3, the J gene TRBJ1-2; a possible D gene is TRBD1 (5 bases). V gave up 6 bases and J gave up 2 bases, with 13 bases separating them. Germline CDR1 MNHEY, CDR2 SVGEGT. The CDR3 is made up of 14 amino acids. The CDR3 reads CASSSRGPNYGYTF. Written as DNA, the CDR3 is TGTGCCAGCAGCTCCCGGGGACCGAACTATGGCTACACCTTC.

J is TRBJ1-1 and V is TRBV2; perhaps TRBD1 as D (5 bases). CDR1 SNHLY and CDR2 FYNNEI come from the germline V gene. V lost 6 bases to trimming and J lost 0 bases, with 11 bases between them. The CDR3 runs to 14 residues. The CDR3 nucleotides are TGTGCCAGCAGCGCGGGACTCGTGAACACTGAAGCTTTCTTT. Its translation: CASSAGLVNTEAFF.

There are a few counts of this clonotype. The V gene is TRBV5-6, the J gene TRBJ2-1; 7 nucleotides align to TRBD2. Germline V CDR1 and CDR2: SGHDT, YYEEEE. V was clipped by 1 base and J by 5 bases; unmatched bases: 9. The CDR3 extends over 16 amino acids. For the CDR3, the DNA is TGTGCCAGCAGCTTGTTTGGCGGGAGAGGCCACAATGAGCAGTTCTTC. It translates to CASSLFGGRGHNEQFF.

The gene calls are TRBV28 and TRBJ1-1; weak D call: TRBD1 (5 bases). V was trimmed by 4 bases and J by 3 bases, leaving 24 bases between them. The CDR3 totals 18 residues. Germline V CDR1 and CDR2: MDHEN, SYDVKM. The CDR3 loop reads CASSSGSFAGVPYTEAFF. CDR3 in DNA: TGTGCCAGCAGTTCAGGGTCCTTTGCGGGGGTACCGTACACTGAAGCTTTCTTT.

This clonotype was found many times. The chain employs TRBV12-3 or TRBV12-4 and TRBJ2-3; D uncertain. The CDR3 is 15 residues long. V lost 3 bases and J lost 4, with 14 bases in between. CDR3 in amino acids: CASSFQSQISDTQYF. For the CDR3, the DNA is TGTGCCAGCAGTTTCCAAAGCCAAATTTCAGATACGCAGTATTTT.

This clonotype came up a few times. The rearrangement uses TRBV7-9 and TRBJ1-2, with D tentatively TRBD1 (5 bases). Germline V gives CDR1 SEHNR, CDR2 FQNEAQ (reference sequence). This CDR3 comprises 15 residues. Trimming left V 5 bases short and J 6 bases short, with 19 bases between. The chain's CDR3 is CASSPGVGGTNGYTF. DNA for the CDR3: TGTGCCAGCAGCCCGGGTGTTGGGGGGACTAATGGCTACACCTTC. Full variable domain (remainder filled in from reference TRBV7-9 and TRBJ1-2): DTGVSQNPRHKITKRGQNVTFRCDPISEHNRLYWYRQTLGQGPEFLTYFQNEAQLEKSRLLSDRFSAERPKGSFSTLEIQRTEQGDSAMYLCASSPGVGGTNGYTFGSGTRLTVV.

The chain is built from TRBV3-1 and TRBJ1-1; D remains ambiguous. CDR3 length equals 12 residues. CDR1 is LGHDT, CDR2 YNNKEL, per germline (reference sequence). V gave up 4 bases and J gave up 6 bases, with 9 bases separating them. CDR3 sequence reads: CASSPREAEAFF. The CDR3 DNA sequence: TGTGCCAGCAGCCCTCGGGAGGCTGAAGCTTTCTTT.

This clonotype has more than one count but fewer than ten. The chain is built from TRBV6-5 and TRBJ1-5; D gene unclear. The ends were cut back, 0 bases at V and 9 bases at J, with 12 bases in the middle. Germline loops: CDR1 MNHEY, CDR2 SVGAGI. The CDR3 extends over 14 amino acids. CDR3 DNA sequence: TGTGCCAGCAGTTACTCAATAGCTGAGGGGCCCCAGCATTTT. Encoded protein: CASSYSIAEGPQHF.

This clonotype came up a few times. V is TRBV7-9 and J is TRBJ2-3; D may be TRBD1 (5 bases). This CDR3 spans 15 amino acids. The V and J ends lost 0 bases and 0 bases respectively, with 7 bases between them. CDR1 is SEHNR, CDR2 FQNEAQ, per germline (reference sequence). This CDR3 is CASSLAGPSTDTQYF. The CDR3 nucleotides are TGTGCCAGCAGCTTAGCGGGGCCCAGCACAGATACGCAGTATTTT.

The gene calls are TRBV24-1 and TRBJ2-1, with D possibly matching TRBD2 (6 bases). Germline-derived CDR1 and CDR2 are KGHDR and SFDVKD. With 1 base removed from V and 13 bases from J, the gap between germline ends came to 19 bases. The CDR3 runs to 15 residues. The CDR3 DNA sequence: TGTGCCACCAGTGATTTACCTCCCATCCTGGGGACTCAGTTCTTC. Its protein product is CATSDLPPILGTQFF.

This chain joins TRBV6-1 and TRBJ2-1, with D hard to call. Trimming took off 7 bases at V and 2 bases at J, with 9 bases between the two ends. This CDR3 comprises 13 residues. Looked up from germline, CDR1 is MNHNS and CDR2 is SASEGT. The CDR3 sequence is CASMENPYNEQFF. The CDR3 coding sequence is TGTGCCAGCATGGAGAACCCCTACAATGAGCAGTTCTTC.